This TCR beta chain is drawn from a study of shared T cell receptors in the human thymus. TCRdb's copy holds only in-frame clones and misses some; the assay was immunoSEQ multiplex PCR. The sample shows hundreds of thousands of clones, approximately 90% of them seen only once. Trimming took off 5 bases at V and 6 bases at J, with 16 bases between the two ends. The CDR3 runs 13 residues. Germline CDR1 SQVTM, CDR2 ANQGSEA. The same sample was also studied in work on human thymus T cells. That study reports: Infants, healthy and Finnish, who were having corrective surgery for congenital heart defects served as donors. The source of the thymus tissue was resections taken during corrective heart surgery. Thymic as well as blood repertoires seemed to favor certain V and J genes unevenly.

This clonotype was sampled from a boy in the first two years of life with a congenital heart defect. The V gene is TRBV29-1, the J gene TRBJ1-2; D is perhaps TRBD1 (5 bases). Source material: thymocytes. The CDR3 reads CSVPGGAWDGYTF. In DNA form, the CDR3 reads TGCAGCGTTCCGGGAGGGGCTTGGGATGGCTACACCTTC.